One sample yielded the 28 T cell receptor beta chains listed below, sequenced in a study of blood T cell repertoires in COVID-19. Generated by immunoSEQ multiplex PCR, the TCRdb table keeps only in-frame clones and is missing some. The sample has 120,000 or so clones; almost 90% are singletons. Sequencing was done on a sample of peripheral blood. The receptors shown here come from a woman aged 55-70 years with COVID-19, enrolled during active disease.

The chain uses TRBV9 and TRBJ2-1; the D gene is possibly TRBD2 (5 bases). Between the trimmed V and J ends, which lost 0 bases and 0 bases, there was a span of 7 bases. The CDR3 sequence is 15 residues long. Per the germline V gene, CDR1 is SGDLS and CDR2 is YYNGEE. The CDR3 nucleotides read TGTGCCAGCAGCGTAGACAGCGGCTCCTACAATGAGCAGTTCTTC. Amino acid sequence: CASSVDSGSYNEQFF.

The chain is built from TRBV5-1 and TRBJ2-3, with 7 bases aligning to TRBD1. The J segment lost 5 bases and the V segment lost 4 bases, leaving 16 bases of the junction unmatched. CDR1 and CDR2 from the germline V gene are SGHRS and YFSETQ. This CDR3 has 17 residues. CDR3 protein: CASSTRPGQTTLDTQYF. CDR3 in DNA: TGCGCCAGCAGCACCCGGCCGGGACAGACGACCTTAGATACGCAGTATTTT.

This clone was counted once. The gene calls are TRBV10-2 and TRBJ2-1; TRBD2 matches at 9 bases. V was pared by 4 bases and J by 4 bases, with 11 bases of the junction left unmatched. CDR1 is WSHSY, CDR2 SAAADI, per germline. The CDR3 runs to 17 residues. DNA for the CDR3: TGCGCCAGCAGTGGCCCCCCGGGGCGGGGGGGATACAATGAGCAGTTCTTC. Translating it yields CASSGPPGRGGYNEQFF.

This chain uses TRBV5-1 with TRBJ2-1; 9 nucleotides agree with TRBD1. V was pared by 3 bases and J by 7 bases, with 8 bases of the junction left unmatched. The V gene's germline CDR1 is SGHRS and CDR2 YFSETQ. The CDR3 covers 15 residues. CDR3 loop: CASSSTGGFFNEQFF. In DNA, the CDR3 is TGCGCCAGCAGCTCGACAGGGGGGTTTTTTAATGAGCAGTTCTTC.

The chain links TRBV7-2 to TRBJ2-5; D may be TRBD2 (7 bases). Germline CDR1 reads SGHTA; CDR2 reads FQGNSA. The CDR3 sequence is 17 residues long. Trimming cost V 2 bases and J 3 bases, with 19 bases left between them. In nucleotides, the CDR3 is TGTGCCAGCAGCTTACTTAGGGGGGAGGGGATAGAAGAGACCCAGTACTTC. Protein product: CASSLLRGEGIEETQYF.

V usage is TRBV29-1 and J usage is TRBJ1-2, with D possibly TRBD1 on 6 matching bases. CDR3 size: 14 residues. V was pared by 3 bases and J by 6 bases, with 17 bases between. CDR1 is SQVTM, CDR2 ANQGSEA, per germline. CDR3 in DNA: TGCAGCGTTGAGCTAATACAGGGAGCCCATGGCTACACCTTC. Its protein product is CSVELIQGAHGYTF.

The V and J genes are TRBV12-3 or TRBV12-4 and TRBJ1-2, with D possibly TRBD1 on 6 matching bases. This CDR3 has 13 amino acids. The V end was cut by 3 bases, the J end by 7 bases, with 12 bases between. CDR3 loop: CASSFSGVTGYTF. The CDR3 region has the DNA TGTGCCAGCAGTTTCTCAGGGGTTACTGGCTACACCTTC.

This chain joins TRBV10-3 and TRBJ2-3; a weak D match, TRBD1 (8 bases). Per germline, CDR1 ENHRY and CDR2 SYGVKD. V was pared by 7 bases and J by 4 bases, with 18 bases between. This CDR3 comprises 15 residues. The CDR3 sequence is CAIKGQGGFSDTQYF. CDR3 DNA: TGTGCCATCAAAGGACAGGGAGGGTTTTCAGATACGCAGTATTTT.

The CDR3 DNA sequence: TGTGCCAGCAGCCGACGGGACAGGACGTTCGAGCAGTACTTC. Translation: CASSRRDRTFEQYF. The chain joins TRBV5-7 to TRBJ2-7; 8 bases map to TRBD1. TRBV5-7 is placed among ORFs of uncertain function. This CDR3 region has 14 residues. Trimming took 4 bases from V and 6 from J; bases not matched to a gene: 9.

The chain carries TRBV30 and TRBJ1-2; no firm D call. The CDR3 loop spans 12 amino acids. Germline CDR1 reads GTSNPN; CDR2 reads SVGIG (reference sequence). Trimming stripped 5 bases from V and 8 bases from J, with 15 bases between. The CDR3 reads CAWRRDSGGYTF. Here the CDR3 DNA reads TGTGCCTGGCGTCGGGATTCGGGAGGCTACACCTTC.

The chain employs TRBV7-9 and TRBJ1-2, with a possible D match to TRBD1 (6 bases). The CDR3 spans 19 residues. From germline, CDR1 is SEHNR and CDR2 FQNEAQ (reference sequence). Trimming left V 7 bases short and J 5 bases short, with 32 bases between. CDR3: CASTKSETGREVGPYGYTF. The CDR3 nucleotides read TGTGCCAGCACCAAATCCGAGACAGGCCGAGAGGTTGGACCTTATGGCTACACCTTC. The complete variable domain, with remaining parts taken from reference TRBV7-9 and TRBJ1-2, reads DTGVSQNPRHKITKRGQNVTFRCDPISEHNRLYWYRQTLGQGPEFLTYFQNEAQLEKSRLLSDRFSAERPKGSFSTLEIQRTEQGDSAMYLCASTKSETGREVGPYGYTFGSGTRLTVV.

The chain carries TRBV4-3 and TRBJ1-3; the D is unclear. The germline gives CDR1 LGHNA, CDR2 YSLEER. With 0 bases removed from V and 0 bases from J, the gap between germline ends came to 6 bases. This CDR3 is built from 15 residues. Written as DNA, the CDR3 is TGCGCCAGCAGCCAAGAGTACTTCTCTGGAAACACCATATATTTT. Amino acid sequence: CASSQEYFSGNTIYF.

J is TRBJ2-3 and V is TRBV4-3; 7 bases match TRBD2. Germline V CDR1 and CDR2: LGHNA, YSLEER. V gave up 0 bases and J gave up 0 bases; unmatched junction bases: 12. The CDR3 extends over 19 amino acids. The CDR3 region is CASSQDWAPSGGSTDTQYF. As DNA, the CDR3 is TGCGCCAGCAGCCAAGATTGGGCCCCTAGCGGTGGGAGCACAGATACGCAGTATTTT.

The chain employs TRBV27 and TRBJ2-7; D unclear. The CDR3 has 16 residues. Germline-derived CDR1 and CDR2 are MNHEY and SMNVEV (reference sequence). Trimming removed 3 bases from V and 5 bases from J, with 20 bases in between. This chain's CDR3 is CASSFRVGYEVHEQYF. The CDR3 DNA follows: TGTGCCAGCAGTTTTCGGGTAGGATATGAGGTCCACGAGCAGTACTTC.

The chain combines TRBV28 with TRBJ1-2, with TRBD1 matching over 9 bases. This CDR3 has 15 residues. Trimming removed 6 bases from V and 8 bases from J; junction bases left unmatched: 13. Germline V gene lookup returns CDR1 MDHEN and CDR2 SYDVKM. The CDR3 DNA is TGTGCCAGCAGGCAACCGGGACAGGGAAGTCGGGGCTACACCTTC. It yields the protein CASRQPGQGSRGYTF.

The gene calls are TRBV11-2 and TRBJ2-1, with 7 bases matching TRBD2. Germline values: CDR1 SGHAT, CDR2 FQNNGV. This CDR3 spans 17 amino acids. After removal of 1 base from V and 3 bases from J, the junction contained 9 bases not matched to a gene. The CDR3, as DNA: TGTGCCAGCAGCTTAGTCCCGCGGGGGTTTCGCTACAATGAGCAGTTCTTC. Translated, it gives CASSLVPRGFRYNEQFF.

This clone has a single count. This sequence joins TRBV7-8 and TRBJ1-2; D perhaps matches TRBD1 (5 bases). The V end lost 1 base, the J end lost 5 bases, and 11 bases lay between the germline ends. Per germline, CDR1 SGHVS and CDR2 FQNEAQ. The CDR3 length is 14 residues. CDR3 protein: CASSLGGVGYGYTF. The DNA of the CDR3 is TGTGCCAGCAGCTTAGGGGGGGTTGGGTATGGCTACACCTTC.

This chain connects TRBV7-9 to TRBJ2-7; no reliable D call. This CDR3 is built from 14 residues. Germline CDR1 and CDR2: SEHNR and FQNEAQ (reference sequence). V was clipped by 1 base and J by 2 bases, with 9 bases between them. CDR3 region: CASSLVSATYEQYF. DNA of the CDR3: TGTGCCAGCAGCTTAGTTTCCGCTACCTACGAGCAGTACTTC.

V gene TRBV11-3 combines with J gene TRBJ2-3, with 7 nucleotides matching TRBD2. V trimming: 6 bases; J trimming: 3 bases; junction bases outside the gene matches: 12. Germline CDR1 and CDR2: SGHNT and YENEEA. The CDR3 is 16 amino acids. The CDR3 spells CASSRGTGGGTDTQYF. CDR3 in DNA: TGTGCCAGCAGTCGGGGAACGGGGGGAGGAACAGATACGCAGTATTTT.

A single count supports this clone. The rearrangement uses TRBV6-2 or TRBV6-3 and TRBJ1-5; 8 bases agree with TRBD1. In germline, CDR1 is MNHEY, CDR2 SVGEGT. The J segment lost 9 bases and the V segment lost 6 bases, leaving 13 bases of the junction unmatched. The CDR3 spans 15 residues. CDR3 in DNA: TGTGCCAGCAGCCCCTCGTCGCAGGGGGCCCCGCCCCAGCATTTT. Amino acids: CASSPSSQGAPPQHF.

The J gene is TRBJ2-7, the V gene TRBV7-9; possible D gene TRBD2, 6 bases. The CDR3 has 17 residues. Germline V CDR1 and CDR2: SEHNR, FQNEAQ (reference sequence). V was pared by 5 bases and J by 0 bases, with 20 bases between. The CDR3 DNA reads as TGTGCCAGCAGCCAACCTTGGGGGGAACTTTCCTCCTACGAGCAGTACTTC. Translating it yields CASSQPWGELSSYEQYF.

The gene calls are TRBV7-2 and TRBJ1-1; tentative D call: TRBD1 (5 bases). The germline V gene has CDR1 SGHTA and CDR2 FQGNSA. The CDR3 is made up of 13 amino acids. Trimming removed 8 bases at V and 1 base at J, with 11 bases between. CDR3: CASGGGRNTEAFF. DNA of the CDR3: TGTGCCAGCGGGGGAGGGAGGAACACTGAAGCTTTCTTT.

The chain employs TRBV7-8 and TRBJ2-7; TRBD1 aligns across 9 bases. Germline V gene sequence: CDR1 SGHVS, CDR2 FQNEAQ. V shed 4 bases and J 4 bases; nucleotides not matched to a gene: 8. The CDR3 length is 15 residues. The CDR3 protein is CASSSDRDRDYEQYF. The CDR3 DNA sequence: TGTGCCAGCAGCTCTGACCGGGACAGGGATTACGAGCAGTACTTC. Variable domain in full (rest from reference TRBV7-8 and TRBJ2-7): GAGVSQSPRYKVAKRGQDVALRCDPISGHVSLFWYQQALGQGPEFLTYFQNEAQLDKSGLPSDRFFAERPEGSVSTLKIQRTQQEDSAVYLCASSSDRDRDYEQYFGPGTRLTVT.

The chain is built from TRBV9 and TRBJ1-1, with a possible D match to TRBD1 (5 bases). V lost 0 bases, J lost 3 bases, and 15 bases lay in between. The CDR3 has 16 residues. Germline V lookup: CDR1 SGDLS, CDR2 YYNGEE. The CDR3 bases are TGTGCCAGCAGCGTAGTGGCAGGGCAGCAGGACACTGAAGCTTTCTTT. Translation: CASSVVAGQQDTEAFF.

The J gene is TRBJ2-5, the V gene TRBV5-4; TRBD2 matches 9 bases. This CDR3 is built from 16 residues. The V segment lost 5 bases and the J segment 5 bases; nucleotides outside the gene matches: 13. Germline V CDR1 and CDR2: SGHNT, YYREEE (reference sequence). The CDR3 is CASSLQSGGRGETQYF. DNA for the CDR3: TGTGCCAGCAGTCTACAAAGCGGGGGGCGCGGGGAGACCCAGTACTTC.

In this sample, this clone turned up once. V and J are TRBV9 and TRBJ2-5; a weak D match, TRBD2 (7 bases). V lost 0 bases and J 2 bases, leaving 8 bases between the germline ends. Looked up from germline, CDR1 is SGDLS and CDR2 is YYNGEE. The CDR3 loop spans 14 amino acids. The CDR3 region has the DNA TGTGCCAGCAGCGTAGAGGGGGGGCAAGAGACCCAGTACTTC. It encodes CASSVEGGQETQYF. Variable domain in full (rest from reference TRBV9 and TRBJ2-5): DSGVTQTPKHLITATGQRVTLRCSPRSGDLSVYWYQQSLDQGLQFLIQYYNGEERAKGNILERFSAQQFPDLHSELNLSSLELGDSALYFCASSVEGGQETQYFGPGTRLLVL.

The CDR3 DNA sequence: TGTGCCAGCAGCTCACAGGGGGCGAACACTGAAGCTTTCTTT. It yields the protein CASSSQGANTEAFF. The gene calls are TRBV11-2 and TRBJ1-1; 9 bases are a match to TRBD1. After removal of 4 bases from V and 1 base from J, the junction contained 1 base not matched to a gene. Per the germline V gene, CDR1 is SGHAT and CDR2 is FQNNGV. The CDR3 is made up of 14 amino acids.

This chain uses TRBV7-2 with TRBJ2-3; 9 bases are a match to TRBD2. The CDR3 covers 16 residues. Germline CDR1 is SGHTA and CDR2 is FQGNSA. With V trimmed by 5 bases and J by 6 bases, 12 bases remained unmatched. CDR3 amino acids: CASSPSLAGAGDTQYF. The CDR3 DNA follows: TGTGCCAGCAGCCCTTCACTAGCGGGCGCAGGGGATACGCAGTATTTT. The full variable domain, with the rest looked up from reference TRBV7-2 and TRBJ2-3, is GAGVSQSPSNKVTEKGKDVELRCDPISGHTALYWYRQSLGQGLEFLIYFQGNSAPDKSGLPSDRFSAERTGGSVSTLTIQRTQQEDSAVYLCASSPSLAGAGDTQYFGPGTRLTVL.